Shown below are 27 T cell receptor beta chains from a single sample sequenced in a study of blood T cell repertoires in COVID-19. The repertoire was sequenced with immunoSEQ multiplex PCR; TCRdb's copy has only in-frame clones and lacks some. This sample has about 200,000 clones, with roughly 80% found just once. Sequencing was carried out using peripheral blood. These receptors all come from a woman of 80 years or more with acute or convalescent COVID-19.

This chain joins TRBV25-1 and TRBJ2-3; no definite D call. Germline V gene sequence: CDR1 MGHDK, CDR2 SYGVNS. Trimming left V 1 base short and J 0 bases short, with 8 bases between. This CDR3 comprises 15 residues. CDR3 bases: TGTGCCAGCAGTGAATGGCAGTCTAGCACAGATACGCAGTATTTT. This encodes CASSEWQSSTDTQYF. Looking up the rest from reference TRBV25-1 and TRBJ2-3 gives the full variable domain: EADIYQTPRYLVIGTGKKITLECSQTMGHDKMYWYQQDPGMELHLIHYSYGVNSTEKGDLSSESTVSRIRTEHFPLTLESARPSHTSQYLCASSEWQSSTDTQYFGPGTRLTVL.

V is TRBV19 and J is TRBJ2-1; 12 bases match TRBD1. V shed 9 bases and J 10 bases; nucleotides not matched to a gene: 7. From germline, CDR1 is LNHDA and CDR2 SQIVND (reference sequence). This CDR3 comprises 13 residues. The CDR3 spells CARTPGQGAEQFF. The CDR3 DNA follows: TGTGCCAGGACTCCGGGACAGGGGGCCGAGCAGTTCTTC.

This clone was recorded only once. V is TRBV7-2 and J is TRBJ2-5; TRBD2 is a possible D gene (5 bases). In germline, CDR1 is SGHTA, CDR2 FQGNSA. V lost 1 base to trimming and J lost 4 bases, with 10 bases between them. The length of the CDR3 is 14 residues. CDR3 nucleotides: TGTGCCAGCAGCTTAGGTAATAGCGCAGAGACCCAGTACTTC. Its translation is CASSLGNSAETQYF.

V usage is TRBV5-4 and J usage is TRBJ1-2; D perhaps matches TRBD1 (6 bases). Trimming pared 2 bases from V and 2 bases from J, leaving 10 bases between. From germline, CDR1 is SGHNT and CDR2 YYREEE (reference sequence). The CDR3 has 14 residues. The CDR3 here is CASSLPQGNYGYTF. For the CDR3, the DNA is TGTGCCAGCAGCTTACCCCAGGGGAACTATGGCTACACCTTC.

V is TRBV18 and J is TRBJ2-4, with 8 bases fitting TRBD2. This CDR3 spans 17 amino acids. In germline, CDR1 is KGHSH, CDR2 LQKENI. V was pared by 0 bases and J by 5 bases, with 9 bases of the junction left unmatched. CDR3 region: CASSPPSALAGENIQYF. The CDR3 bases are TGTGCCAGCTCACCACCTTCTGCGCTAGCGGGTGAAAACATTCAGTACTTC.

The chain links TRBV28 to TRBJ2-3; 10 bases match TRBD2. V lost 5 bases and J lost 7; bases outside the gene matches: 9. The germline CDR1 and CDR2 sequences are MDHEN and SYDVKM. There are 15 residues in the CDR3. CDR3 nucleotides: TGTGCCAGCAGTCCCACAGTTACTAGCGGGAATACGCAGTATTTT. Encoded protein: CASSPTVTSGNTQYF.

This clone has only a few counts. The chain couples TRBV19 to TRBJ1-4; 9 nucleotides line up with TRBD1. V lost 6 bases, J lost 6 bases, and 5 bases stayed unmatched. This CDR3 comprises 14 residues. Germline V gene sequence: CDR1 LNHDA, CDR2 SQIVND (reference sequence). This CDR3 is CASSHRGLDEKLFF. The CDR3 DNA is TGTGCCAGTAGCCACAGGGGGCTGGATGAAAAACTGTTTTTT.

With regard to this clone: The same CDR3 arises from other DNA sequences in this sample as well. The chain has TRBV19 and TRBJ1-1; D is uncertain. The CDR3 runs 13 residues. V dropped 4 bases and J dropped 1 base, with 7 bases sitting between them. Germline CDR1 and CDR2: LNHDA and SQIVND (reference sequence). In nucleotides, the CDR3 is TGTGCCAGTAGTACTACAGCGAACACTGAAGCTTTCTTT. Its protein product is CASSTTANTEAFF.

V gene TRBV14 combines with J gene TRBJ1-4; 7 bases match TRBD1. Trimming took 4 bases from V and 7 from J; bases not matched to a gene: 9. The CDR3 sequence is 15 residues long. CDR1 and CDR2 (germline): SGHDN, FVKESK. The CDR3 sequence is CASSPRTGPGEKLFF. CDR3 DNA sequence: TGTGCCAGCAGCCCTCGGACAGGCCCGGGTGAAAAACTGTTTTTT. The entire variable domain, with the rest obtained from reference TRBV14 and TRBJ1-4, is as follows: EAGVTQFPSHSVIEKGQTVTLRCDPISGHDNLYWYRRVMGKEIKFLLHFVKESKQDESGMPNNRFLAERTGGTYSTLKVQPAELEDSGVYFCASSPRTGPGEKLFFGSGTQLSVL.

CDR3 protein: CASSEAAGGRETQYF. Here the CDR3 DNA reads TGTGCCAGCAGTGAGGCAGCGGGGGGGCGGGAGACCCAGTACTTC. J is TRBJ2-5 and V is TRBV2, with 10 bases matching TRBD2. Germline CDR1 and CDR2: SNHLY and FYNNEI. V dropped 3 bases and J dropped 5; count of bases not matched to a gene: 6. The CDR3 spans 15 residues.

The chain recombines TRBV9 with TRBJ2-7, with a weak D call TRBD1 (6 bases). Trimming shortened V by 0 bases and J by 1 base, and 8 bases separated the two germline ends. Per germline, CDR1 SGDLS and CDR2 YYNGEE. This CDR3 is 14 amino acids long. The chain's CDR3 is CASSVGDISYEQYF. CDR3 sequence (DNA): TGTGCCAGCAGCGTAGGGGACATATCCTACGAGCAGTACTTC. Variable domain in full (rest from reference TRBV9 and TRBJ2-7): DSGVTQTPKHLITATGQRVTLRCSPRSGDLSVYWYQQSLDQGLQFLIQYYNGEERAKGNILERFSAQQFPDLHSELNLSSLELGDSALYFCASSVGDISYEQYFGPGTRLTVT.

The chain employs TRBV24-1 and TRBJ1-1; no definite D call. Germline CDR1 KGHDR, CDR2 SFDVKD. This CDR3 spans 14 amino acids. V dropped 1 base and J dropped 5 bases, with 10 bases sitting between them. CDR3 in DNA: TGTGCCACCAGTGATTTTACCGAGGAAACTGAAGCTTTCTTT. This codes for CATSDFTEETEAFF.

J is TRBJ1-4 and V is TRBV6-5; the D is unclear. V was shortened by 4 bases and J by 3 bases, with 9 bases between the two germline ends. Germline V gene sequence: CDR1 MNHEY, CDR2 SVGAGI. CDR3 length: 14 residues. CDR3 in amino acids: CASSSKQPNEKLFF. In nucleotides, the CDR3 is TGTGCCAGCAGTTCCAAACAACCTAATGAAAAACTGTTTTTT.

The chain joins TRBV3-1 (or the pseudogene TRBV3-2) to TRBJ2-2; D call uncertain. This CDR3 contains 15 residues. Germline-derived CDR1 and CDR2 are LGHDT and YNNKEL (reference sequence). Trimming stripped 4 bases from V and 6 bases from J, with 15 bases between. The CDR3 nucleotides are TGTGCCAGCAGCCCCTCGGCCGCACGGGCCGGGGAGCTGTTTTTT. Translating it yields CASSPSAARAGELFF.

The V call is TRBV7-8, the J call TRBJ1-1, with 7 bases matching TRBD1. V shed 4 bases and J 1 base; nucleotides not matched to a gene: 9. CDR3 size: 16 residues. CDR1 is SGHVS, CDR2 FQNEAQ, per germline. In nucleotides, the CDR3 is TGTGCCAGCAGCTACAACTCGGGACAGCCGAACACTGAAGCTTTCTTT. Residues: CASSYNSGQPNTEAFF.

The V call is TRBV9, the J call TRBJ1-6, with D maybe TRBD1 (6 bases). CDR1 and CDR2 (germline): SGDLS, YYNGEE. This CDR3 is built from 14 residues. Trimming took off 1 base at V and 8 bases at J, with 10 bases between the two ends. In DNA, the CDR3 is TGTGCCAGCAGCGTACTACAGGGCGATTCACCCCTCCACTTT. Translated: CASSVLQGDSPLHF.

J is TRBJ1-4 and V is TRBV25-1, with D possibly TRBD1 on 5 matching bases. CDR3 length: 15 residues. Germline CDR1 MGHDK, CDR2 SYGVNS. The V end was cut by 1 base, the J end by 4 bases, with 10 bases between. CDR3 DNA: TGTGCCAGCAGTGAATGGAGCAGGGTTAATGAAAAACTGTTTTTT. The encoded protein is CASSEWSRVNEKLFF.

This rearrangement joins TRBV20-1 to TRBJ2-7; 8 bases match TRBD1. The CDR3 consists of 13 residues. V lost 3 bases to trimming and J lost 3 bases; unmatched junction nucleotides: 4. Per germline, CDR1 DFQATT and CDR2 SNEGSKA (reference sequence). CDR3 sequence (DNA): TGCAGTGCTAGTACAGGGGGTTACTACGAGCAGTACTTC. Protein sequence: CSASTGGYYEQYF.

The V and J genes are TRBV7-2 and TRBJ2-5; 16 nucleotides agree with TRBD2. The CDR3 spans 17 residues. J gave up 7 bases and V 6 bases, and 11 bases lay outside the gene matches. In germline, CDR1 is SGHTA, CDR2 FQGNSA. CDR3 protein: CASSSTGTSGGAGTQYF. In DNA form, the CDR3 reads TGTGCCAGCAGTTCAACCGGGACTAGCGGGGGGGCTGGGACCCAGTACTTC.

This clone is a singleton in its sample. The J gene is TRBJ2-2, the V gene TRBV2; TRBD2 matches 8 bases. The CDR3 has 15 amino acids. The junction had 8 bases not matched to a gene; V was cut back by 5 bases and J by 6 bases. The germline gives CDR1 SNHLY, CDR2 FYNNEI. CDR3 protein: CASSPSGSYSGELFF. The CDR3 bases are TGTGCCAGCAGTCCAAGCGGGAGTTACTCCGGGGAGCTGTTTTTT.

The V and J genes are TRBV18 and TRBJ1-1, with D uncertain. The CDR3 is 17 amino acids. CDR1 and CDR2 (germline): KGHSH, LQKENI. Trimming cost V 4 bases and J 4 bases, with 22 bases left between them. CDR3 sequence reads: CASSRRFEGGRGTEAFF. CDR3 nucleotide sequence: TGTGCCAGCTCACGGCGGTTCGAAGGAGGGCGGGGCACTGAAGCTTTCTTT. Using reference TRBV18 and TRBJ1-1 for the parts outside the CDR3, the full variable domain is NAGVMQNPRHLVRRRGQEARLRCSPMKGHSHVYWYRQLPEEGLKFMVYLQKENIIDESGMPKERFSAEFPKEGPSILRIQQVVRGDSAAYFCASSRRFEGGRGTEAFFGQGTRLTVV.

For the CDR3, the DNA is TGTGCCAGCAGCGTGGCCGGGACTAGCAATGAGCAGTTCTTC. Its translation: CASSVAGTSNEQFF. This chain links TRBV9 with TRBJ2-1; 8 bases align to TRBD2. Looked up from germline, CDR1 is SGDLS and CDR2 is YYNGEE. This CDR3 is 14 amino acids long. J was trimmed by 6 bases and V by 2 bases; bases with no gene match: 4.

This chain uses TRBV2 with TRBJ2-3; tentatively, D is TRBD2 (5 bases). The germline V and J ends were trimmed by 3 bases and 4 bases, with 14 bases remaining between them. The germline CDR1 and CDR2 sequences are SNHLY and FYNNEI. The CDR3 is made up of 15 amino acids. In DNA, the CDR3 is TGTGCCAGCAGTGACTTCGGCCTTAGCGCAGATACGCAGTATTTT. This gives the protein CASSDFGLSADTQYF.

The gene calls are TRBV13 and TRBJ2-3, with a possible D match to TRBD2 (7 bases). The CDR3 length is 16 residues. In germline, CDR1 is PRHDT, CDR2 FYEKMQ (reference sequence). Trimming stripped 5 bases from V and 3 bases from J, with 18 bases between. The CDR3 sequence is CASSTRYREGTDTQYF. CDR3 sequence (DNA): TGTGCCAGCAGCACACGCTACAGGGAGGGGACAGATACGCAGTATTTT. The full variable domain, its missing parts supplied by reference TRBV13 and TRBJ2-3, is AAGVIQSPRHLIKEKRETATLKCYPIPRHDTVYWYQQGPGQDPQFLISFYEKMQSDKGSIPDRFSAQQFSDYHSELNMSSLELGDSALYFCASSTRYREGTDTQYFGPGTRLTVL.

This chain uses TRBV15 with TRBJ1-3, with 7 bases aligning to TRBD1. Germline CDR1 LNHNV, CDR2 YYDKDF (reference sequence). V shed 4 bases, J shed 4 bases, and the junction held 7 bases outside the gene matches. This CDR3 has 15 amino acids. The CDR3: CATSTTGAVGNTIYF. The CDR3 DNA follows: TGTGCCACCAGCACAACAGGGGCTGTCGGAAACACCATATATTTT.

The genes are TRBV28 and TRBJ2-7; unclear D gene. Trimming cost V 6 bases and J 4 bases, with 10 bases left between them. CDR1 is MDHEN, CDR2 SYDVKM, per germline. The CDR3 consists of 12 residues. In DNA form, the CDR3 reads TGTGCCAGCAGCTCCCCACATTACGAGCAGTACTTC. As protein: CASSSPHYEQYF.

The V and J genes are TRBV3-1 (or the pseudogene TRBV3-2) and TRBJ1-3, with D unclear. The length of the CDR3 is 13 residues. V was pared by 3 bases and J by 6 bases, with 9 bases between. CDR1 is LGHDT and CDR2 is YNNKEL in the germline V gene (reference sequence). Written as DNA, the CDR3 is TGTGCCAGCAGCCAGGGGAGAGAAAACACCATATATTTT. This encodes CASSQGRENTIYF.